The entry that follows covers one TCR beta chain sequence. What it recognizes is unknown. Sequencing used immunoSEQ multiplex PCR; TCRdb keeps in-frame clones, though not all of them. The table lists 15,000 to 20,000 clones, over 75% of them singletons. These data come from a study of T cells in tumors after PD-1 blockade. Across the study: During anti-PD-1 treatment, some patients continued daily vismodegib 150 mg. Mean per blood sample: about 110,000 templates (about 24,000-270,000), approximately 40,000 unique clonotypes. Study findings and constraints: About 41% of tumor TCR clonotypes were also found in blood.

The starting material was PBMCs, obtained after anti-PD-1 therapy. This sequence originates from a human donor with advanced basal cell or squamous cell carcinoma (not recorded which).

The CDR3 here is CASSSPGQGVNEQYF. CDR3 nucleotide sequence: TGTGCCAGCAGTTCTCCGGGACAGGGGGTAAACGAGCAGTACTTC. The chain employs TRBV7-3 and TRBJ2-7; TRBD1 agrees at 11 bases. The CDR3 extends over 15 amino acids. In germline, CDR1 is SGHTA, CDR2 FQGTGA. V lost 6 bases, J lost 5 bases, and 9 bases stayed unmatched.